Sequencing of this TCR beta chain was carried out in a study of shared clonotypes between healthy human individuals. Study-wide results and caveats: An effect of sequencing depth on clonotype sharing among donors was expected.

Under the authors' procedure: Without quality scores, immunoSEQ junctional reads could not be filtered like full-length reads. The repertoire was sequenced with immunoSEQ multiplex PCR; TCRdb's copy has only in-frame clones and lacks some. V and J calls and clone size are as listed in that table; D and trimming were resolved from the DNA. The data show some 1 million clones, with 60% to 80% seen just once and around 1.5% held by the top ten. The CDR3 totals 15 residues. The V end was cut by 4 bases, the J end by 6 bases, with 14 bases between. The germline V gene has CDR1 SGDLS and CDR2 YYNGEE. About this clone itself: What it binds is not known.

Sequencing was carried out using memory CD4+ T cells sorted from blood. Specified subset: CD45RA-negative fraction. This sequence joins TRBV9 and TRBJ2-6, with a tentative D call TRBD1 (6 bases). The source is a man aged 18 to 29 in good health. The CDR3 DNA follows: TGTGCCAGCAGCTCGAACAGGGCTCCGGCCAACGTCCTGACTTTC. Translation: CASSSNRAPANVLTF.